A selection of T cell receptor beta chains follows, all from one sample in a study of CD8 T cells in Susac syndrome. TCRdb recomputed calls from the immunoSEQ multiplex PCR reads with MiXCR, one row per CDR3 protein. The repertoire holds under 200,000 distinct CDR3 sequences, with approximately 90% as singletons. The sample comprised CD4+ T cells from PBMCs. These receptors originate from a human donor in good health. Both conserved end residues are part of each CDR3. The D gene is left open where the match is weak. Size values are once, few and many counts, or a class for expanded clones, and some rows have none.

>NA|TRBV6-5|NA|TRBJ2-4
CASSYSAGAGNIQYF
TGTGCCAGCAGTTACTCCGCCGGGGCTGGAAACATTCAGTACTTC
>NA|TRBV20-1|TRBD1|TRBJ1-5
CSAPGQGTRVGNQPQHF
TGCAGTGCCCCGGGACAGGGGACCCGGGTGGGCAATCAGCCCCAGCATTTT
>NA|TRBV29-1|NA|TRBJ1-4
CSVLATNEKLFF
TGCAGCGTACTTGCAACTAATGAAAAACTGTTTTTT
>NA|TRBV28|TRBD1|TRBJ1-5
CASLLPGGDQPQHF
TGTGCCAGCCTCCTTCCAGGGGGCGATCAGCCCCAGCATTTT
>NA|TRBV29-1|TRBD2|TRBJ2-3
CSVEDLAGGRDTQYF
TGCAGCGTTGAAGATCTAGCGGGGGGACGAGATACGCAGTATTTT
>once|TRBV11-2|NA|TRBJ2-2
CASSRRQNTGELFF
TGTGCCAGCAGCCGACGACAGAACACCGGGGAGCTGTTTTTT
>NA|TRBV5-6|NA|TRBJ2-7
CASSSGPLISYEQYF
TGTGCCAGCAGCTCCGGACCGCTGATTTCCTACGAGCAGTACTTC
>NA|TRBV7-2|NA|TRBJ1-2
CASSWDTSPYGYTF
TGTGCCAGCAGCTGGGACACAAGTCCCTATGGCTACACCTTC
>NA|TRBV12-3/TRBV12-4|NA|TRBJ1-6
CASASRDATNSPLHF
TGTGCCAGCGCAAGCAGAGACGCAACAAATTCACCCCTCCACTTT
>NA|TRBV20-1|NA|TRBJ2-7
CSARVPWSDYEQYF
TGCAGTGCTAGAGTTCCGTGGTCTGACTACGAGCAGTACTTC
>NA|TRBV7-9|TRBD1|TRBJ1-6
CASSFGQGGSPLHF
TGTGCCAGCAGCTTTGGACAGGGAGGCTCACCCCTCCACTTT
>NA|TRBV12-3/TRBV12-4|NA|TRBJ1-2
CASSRAGQGGGYGYTF
TGTGCCAGCAGCCGGGCCGGGCAGGGAGGCGGGTATGGCTACACCTTC
>NA|TRBV6-5|NA|TRBJ1-1
CASVTPSMSEAFF
TGTGCCAGCGTAACACCAAGTATGAGCGAAGCTTTCTTT
>NA|TRBV30|NA|TRBJ2-2
CAWSRVNTGELFF
TGTGCCTGGAGTCGCGTGAACACCGGGGAGCTGTTTTTT
>NA|TRBV7-9|NA|TRBJ1-1
CASSPRRLNTEAFF
TGTGCCAGCAGCCCGCGAAGGCTGAACACTGAAGCTTTCTTT
>NA|TRBV11-2|NA|TRBJ1-2
CASSLQLTTDGYTF
TGTGCCAGCAGCTTGCAGCTAACTACCGATGGCTACACCTTC
>NA|TRBV5-1|NA|TRBJ1-4
CASRRGAAEKLFF
TGCGCCAGCAGGCGGGGCGCCGCTGAAAAACTGTTTTTT
>NA|TRBV6-6|NA|TRBJ2-1
CASSYWGDNEQFF
TGTGCCAGCAGTTACTGGGGCGACAATGAGCAGTTCTTC
>NA|TRBV6-5|TRBD1|TRBJ1-6
CASSYKGGPSSYNSPLHF
TGTGCCAGCAGTTACAAAGGGGGCCCGAGCTCCTATAATTCACCCCTCCACTTT
>NA|TRBV29-1|NA|TRBJ2-5
CSVGQYQETQYF
TGCAGCGTTGGACAGTATCAAGAGACCCAGTACTTC
>once|TRBV7-9|NA|TRBJ2-7
CASSLGTREQYF
TGTGCCAGCAGCTTAGGGACCCGGGAGCAGTACTTC
>NA|TRBV20-1|NA|TRBJ2-3
CSAVTPSNTDTQYF
TGCAGTGCAGTGACACCATCCAACACAGATACGCAGTATTTT
>NA|TRBV7-9|NA|TRBJ2-4
CASRPGEAKNIQYF
TGTGCCAGCAGACCGGGGGAGGCCAAAAACATTCAGTACTTC
>NA|TRBV4-3|TRBD2|TRBJ2-6
CASSPLAAGANVLTF
TGCGCCAGCAGCCCTCTAGCGGCAGGGGCCAACGTCCTGACTTTC
>NA|TRBV18|NA|TRBJ1-5
CASSPTGAGGSNQPQHF
TGTGCCAGCTCACCTACGGGGGCTGGGGGTAGCAATCAGCCCCAGCATTTT
>NA|TRBV28|NA|TRBJ2-3
CASSTWPSTDTQYF
TGTGCCAGCAGCACGTGGCCGTCCACAGATACGCAGTATTTT
>few|TRBV29-1|NA|TRBJ1-1
CSVDGNTEAFF
TGCAGCGTTGACGGGAACACTGAAGCTTTCTTT
>NA|TRBV7-3|NA|TRBJ2-1
CASGRSVGTYNEQFF
TGTGCCAGCGGGAGGAGTGTCGGGACCTACAATGAGCAGTTCTTC
>NA|TRBV5-4|TRBD2|TRBJ2-1
CASSFSRTSGRGLFF
TGTGCCAGCAGCTTTTCCCGGACTAGCGGGAGGGGTTTGTTCTTC
>NA|TRBV11-2|TRBD2|TRBJ2-1
CASRVPGGARFEQFF
TGTGCCAGCCGCGTGCCGGGGGGGGCCCGGTTTGAGCAGTTCTTC
>NA|TRBV10-3|NA|TRBJ1-2
CAIRDEQGAYGYTF
TGTGCCATCAGGGACGAACAGGGTGCCTATGGCTACACCTTC
>NA|TRBV10-3|TRBD1|TRBJ1-1
CATTGGEGTEAFF
TGTGCCACTACAGGGGGCGAGGGCACTGAAGCTTTCTTT
>NA|TRBV2|TRBD1|TRBJ2-2
CAGSEGQGSGELFF
TGTGCCGGCAGTGAAGGACAGGGCTCCGGGGAGCTGTTTTTT
>NA|TRBV30|NA|TRBJ1-4
CAWSRGYEKLFF
TGTGCCTGGAGTCGGGGTTATGAAAAACTGTTTTTT
>NA|TRBV5-1|NA|TRBJ2-1
CASSLRQFSYNEQFF
TGCGCCAGCAGCCTTCGACAGTTCTCCTACAATGAGCAGTTCTTC
>NA|TRBV29-1|NA|TRBJ2-7
CSASRSDEQYF
TGCAGCGCATCTAGAAGCGACGAGCAGTACTTC
>NA|TRBV29-1|NA|TRBJ1-2
CSVKTGNYGYTF
TGCAGCGTCAAGACAGGCAACTATGGCTACACCTTC
>NA|TRBV29-1|NA|TRBJ1-4
CSVELDGGSLFF
TGCAGCGTTGAATTAGACGGGGGGAGCCTGTTTTTT
>NA|TRBV29-1|NA|TRBJ1-3
CSVEDGKNTIYF
TGCAGCGTTGAAGACGGGAAGAACACCATATATTTT
>once|TRBV10-3|TRBD1|TRBJ2-7
CAISTGDVGEQYF
TGTGCCATTTCGACAGGGGATGTGGGCGAGCAGTACTTC
>once|TRBV27|TRBD1|TRBJ2-5
CASRRQGTSQETQYF
TGTGCCAGCCGACGACAGGGGACTTCCCAAGAGACCCAGTACTTC
>NA|TRBV5-1|NA|TRBJ1-6
CASSPGQLGVGSPLHF
TGCGCCAGCAGCCCAGGACAGTTAGGGGTGGGTTCACCCCTCCACTTT
>NA|TRBV10-3|NA|TRBJ1-3
CALQRSSGNTIYF
TGTGCCCTCCAGAGAAGCTCTGGAAACACCATATATTTT
>NA|TRBV20-1|NA|TRBJ2-5
CSARRETQYF
TGCAGTGCCCGCCGAGAGACCCAGTACTTC
>NA|TRBV15|TRBD2|TRBJ2-7
CATSRDPSGSNEQYF
TGTGCCACCAGCAGAGATCCTAGCGGGAGTAACGAGCAGTACTTC
>NA|TRBV2|NA|TRBJ1-2
CASSLTGQTSNYGYTF
TGTGCCAGCAGCCTTACTGGACAGACATCTAACTATGGCTACACCTTC
>NA|TRBV6-1|NA|TRBJ2-3
CASSSGIYTDTQYF
TGTGCCAGCAGTTCAGGGATTTACACAGATACGCAGTATTTT
>NA|TRBV6-1|NA|TRBJ1-1
CASSRPDLEAFF
TGTGCCAGCAGTCGGCCGGACCTTGAAGCTTTCTTT
>NA|TRBV2|NA|TRBJ1-1
CASSSWVGNTEAFF
TGTGCCAGCAGTTCATGGGTCGGGAACACTGAAGCTTTCTTT
>NA|TRBV29-1|TRBD2|TRBJ2-7
CSVGTRLNHEQYF
TGCAGCGTGGGGACTAGGTTGAACCACGAGCAGTACTTC
>NA|TRBV4-1|NA|TRBJ2-7
CASSQHAGSEQYF
TGCGCCAGCAGCCAGCACGCGGGCTCCGAGCAGTACTTC
>many|TRBV28|NA|TRBJ2-7
CASSLQGYEQYF
TGCGCCAGCAGCTTACAAGGCTACGAGCAGTACTTC
>NA|TRBV5-1|TRBD1|TRBJ2-5
CASSSGTGSVGETQYF
TGCGCCAGCAGCTCCGGGACAGGGAGTGTGGGAGAGACCCAGTACTTC
>NA|TRBV21-1|NA|TRBJ2-2
CASSTGGSGELFF
TGTGCCAGCAGCACAGGGGGCTCCGGGGAGCTGTTTTTT
>few|TRBV30|NA|TRBJ1-2
CAWRRGGYTF
TGTGCCTGGAGGAGGGGTGGCTACACCTTC
>NA|TRBV6-1|NA|TRBJ2-7
CASTRGREVIYEQYF
TGTGCCAGCACCAGGGGGCGGGAGGTCATCTACGAGCAGTACTTC
>once|TRBV18|TRBD1|TRBJ1-2
CASLMDRGYGYTF
TGTGCCAGCCTCATGGACAGGGGCTATGGCTACACCTTC
>NA|TRBV2|NA|TRBJ2-3
CASSRSDTQYF
TGTGCCAGCAGTCGTTCAGATACGCAGTATTTT
>NA|TRBV6-2/TRBV6-3|TRBD1|TRBJ2-6
CASSYSTGVGANVLTF
TGTGCCAGCAGTTACTCCACAGGGGTGGGGGCCAACGTCCTGACTTTC
>NA|TRBV4-2|NA|TRBJ1-2
CASSQDPSQAGGYTF
TGTGCCAGCAGCCAAGATCCGTCGCAGGCGGGGGGCTACACCTTC